This entry lists 18 T cell receptor beta chains sequenced from one sample in a study of OX40 agonist ivuxolimab in advanced cancers. The table came from immunoSEQ multiplex PCR; TCRdb's copy has only in-frame clones and leaves some out. The table shows approximately 92,000 clones, with approximately 95% occurring only once. Sequenced here: CD4+ or CD8+ T cells sorted from blood, sampled in a trial of the OX40 agonist ivuxolimab. The source is an adult with an advanced solid tumor such as melanoma, head and neck, liver or kidney cancer.

The chain joins TRBV2 to TRBJ2-1; no firm D call. Germline loops: CDR1 SNHLY, CDR2 FYNNEI. The CDR3 consists of 17 residues. The V end lost 8 bases, the J end lost 2 bases, and 22 bases lay between the germline ends. CDR3 amino acids: CASQITGSESPYNEQFF. CDR3 nucleotides: TGTGCCAGCCAAATCACCGGCAGTGAGAGTCCCTACAATGAGCAGTTCTTC.

The chain is built from TRBV13 and TRBJ2-7; possible D gene TRBD2, 5 bases. The CDR3 is 13 residues long. Per the germline V gene, CDR1 is PRHDT and CDR2 is FYEKMQ (reference sequence). V gave up 7 bases and J gave up 1 base, with 11 bases separating them. The CDR3 DNA reads as TGTGCCAGCAAATCTAGCAGTTCCTACGAGCAGTACTTC. It specifies CASKSSSSYEQYF.

This clone has only one observation. The V and J genes are TRBV10-3 and TRBJ1-5, with D perhaps matching TRBD1 (5 bases). CDR1 is ENHRY and CDR2 is SYGVKD in the germline V gene. The V and J ends lost 3 bases and 9 bases respectively, with 18 bases between them. CDR3 length equals 15 residues. The CDR3 loop is CAISESDQGTGPQHF. CDR3 in DNA: TGTGCCATCAGTGAATCGGATCAGGGAACGGGGCCCCAGCATTTT.

The V call is TRBV5-1, the J call TRBJ1-3; D uncertain. V lost 5 bases and J 8 bases, leaving 23 bases between the germline ends. From germline, CDR1 is SGHRS and CDR2 YFSETQ. This CDR3 spans 16 amino acids. The CDR3 loop is CASRGPQQGYGDTIYF. In DNA form, the CDR3 reads TGCGCCAGCAGGGGCCCGCAACAAGGATACGGGGACACCATATATTTT.

This chain links TRBV28 with TRBJ2-2; 12 bases fit TRBD1. Trimming took 6 bases from V and 8 from J; bases not matched to a gene: 1. Germline CDR1 reads MDHEN; CDR2 reads SYDVKM. The CDR3 runs to 13 residues. In nucleotides, the CDR3 is TGTGCCAGCAGGGGACAGGGGGCAGGGGAGCTGTTTTTT. This gives the protein CASRGQGAGELFF. The whole variable domain, filled in from reference TRBV28 and TRBJ2-2, reads DVKVTQSSRYLVKRTGEKVFLECVQDMDHENMFWYRQDPGLGLRLIYFSYDVKMKEKGDIPEGYSVSREKKERFSLILESASTNQTSMYLCASRGQGAGELFFGEGSRLTVL.

The chain couples TRBV11-3 to TRBJ2-7, with unresolved D. Between the trimmed V and J ends, which lost 5 bases and 3 bases, there was a span of 11 bases. Germline assignment: CDR1 SGHNT and CDR2 YENEEA. This CDR3 has 13 residues. The CDR3 loop is CASSQGDNYEQYF. CDR3 DNA sequence: TGTGCCAGCAGCCAAGGAGACAACTACGAGCAGTACTTC.

V usage is TRBV18 and J usage is TRBJ2-7; TRBD1 matches 7 bases. Looked up from germline, CDR1 is KGHSH and CDR2 is LQKENI. CDR3 length equals 15 residues. The V and J ends lost 0 bases and 1 base, in that order; junction bases with no gene match: 3. The DNA of the CDR3 is TGTGCCAGCTCACCACCAGGGACAGAGTCCTACGAGCAGTACTTC. Protein product: CASSPPGTESYEQYF.

The chain is built from TRBV9 and TRBJ2-1, with D uncertain. Trimming left V 2 bases short and J 7 bases short, with 10 bases between. The CDR3 sequence is 13 residues long. CDR1 and CDR2 (germline): SGDLS, YYNGEE. CDR3 nucleotide sequence: TGTGCCAGCAGCGTGGAAACACTTAATGAGCAGTTCTTC. It translates to CASSVETLNEQFF.

This clone was seen just once. The chain carries TRBV27 and TRBJ2-5, with D tentatively TRBD2 (6 bases). The CDR3 loop spans 14 amino acids. Looked up from germline, CDR1 is MNHEY and CDR2 is SMNVEV (reference sequence). V lost 5 bases and J 3 bases, leaving 13 bases between the germline ends. The CDR3 loop is CASSPGWGEETQYF. DNA of the CDR3: TGTGCCAGCAGTCCCGGTTGGGGGGAAGAGACCCAGTACTTC.

This clone came up once. The chain joins TRBV6-1 to TRBJ2-7; tentative D call: TRBD1 (7 bases). CDR1 and CDR2 from the germline V gene are MNHNS and SASEGT. The CDR3 has 14 residues. Trimming pared 8 bases from V and 2 bases from J, leaving 16 bases between. CDR3 sequence: CASQWGRGAYEQYF. The CDR3 DNA reads as TGTGCCAGCCAATGGGGCAGGGGGGCCTACGAGCAGTACTTC.

This rearrangement joins TRBV28 to TRBJ1-1; D gene uncertain. The ends were cut back, 6 bases at V and 0 bases at J, with 11 bases in the middle. The CDR3 consists of 14 residues. Germline V gene lookup returns CDR1 MDHEN and CDR2 SYDVKM. CDR3 nucleotides: TGTGCCAGCAGGGAGAGAAGATTGAACACTGAAGCTTTCTTT. Translation gives CASRERRLNTEAFF.

The chain employs TRBV11-2 and TRBJ2-1, with a tentative D call TRBD2 (7 bases). This CDR3 is 15 amino acids long. Germline CDR1 and CDR2: SGHAT and FQNNGV. V was pared by 9 bases and J by 2 bases, with 17 bases between. CDR3: CASGGGQRAYNEQFF. The CDR3 bases are TGTGCCAGTGGGGGGGGCCAGCGGGCCTACAATGAGCAGTTCTTC.

This chain connects TRBV5-4 to TRBJ2-1; tentative D call: TRBD2 (6 bases). This CDR3 has 13 amino acids. From germline, CDR1 is SGHNT and CDR2 YYREEE (reference sequence). Trimming removed 2 bases from V and 3 bases from J, with 6 bases in between. Here the CDR3 reads CASSFGGYNEQFF. CDR3 DNA sequence: TGTGCCAGCAGCTTCGGGGGCTACAATGAGCAGTTCTTC.

This chain connects TRBV7-6 to TRBJ2-3; 8 bases are shared with TRBD2. J was trimmed by 6 bases and V by 5 bases; bases with no gene match: 19. Germline loops: CDR1 SGHVS, CDR2 FNYEAQ. The CDR3 has 18 residues. CDR3 sequence (DNA): TGTGCCAGCAGCCCTCATAGAAAACTAGCGGATTCTTACGATACGCAGTATTTT. It codes for CASSPHRKLADSYDTQYF.

This CDR3 is CASSLVLPSSTDTQYF. CDR3 bases: TGTGCCAGCAGCTTGGTGCTCCCTTCTAGCACAGATACGCAGTATTTT. The V and J genes are TRBV5-4 and TRBJ2-3, with no clear D. CDR1 and CDR2 from the germline V gene are SGHNT and YYREEE (reference sequence). Trimming left V 0 bases short and J 0 bases short, with 11 bases between. The CDR3 contains 16 residues.

The rearrangement joins TRBV7-3 to TRBJ2-2; no firm D call. Per germline, CDR1 SGHTA and CDR2 FQGTGA. Trimming cost V 2 bases and J 7 bases, with 14 bases left between them. The CDR3 is 15 amino acids. CDR3 nucleotide sequence: TGTGCCAGCAGCTTATATCTAGGAAACGGCGGGGAGCTGTTTTTT. Amino acids: CASSLYLGNGGELFF.

V gene TRBV19 combines with J gene TRBJ2-6; TRBD1 agrees at 7 bases. This CDR3 spans 19 amino acids. The germline V gene encodes CDR1 LNHDA and CDR2 SQIVND (reference sequence). V gave up 7 bases and J gave up 2 bases; unmatched junction bases: 17. CDR3 nucleotide sequence: TGTGCCAGTACCTCATCAGGGGGACACGACATTGCTGGGGCCAACGTCCTGACTTTC. Translating gives CASTSSGGHDIAGANVLTF.

The chain has TRBV29-1 and TRBJ2-1; D unclear. Germline V CDR1 and CDR2: SQVTM, ANQGSEA. Between the trimmed V and J ends, which lost 7 bases and 2 bases, there was a span of 6 bases. This CDR3 region has 11 residues. CDR3 in amino acids: CSGTAYNEQFF. The CDR3 DNA is TGCAGCGGGACCGCCTACAATGAGCAGTTCTTC.